A single sample gave rise to the 13 T cell receptor beta chains below, sequenced in a study of graft-versus-host responses after intestinal transplantation. Generated by immunoSEQ multiplex PCR, the TCRdb table keeps only in-frame clones and is missing some. The sample has 40,000 to 55,000 clones; more than 80% are singletons. These TCRs' antigens remain unknown. The specimen comprised unstimulated CD4+ T cells sorted from spleen or lymph node cells, sampled before transplant. The source is a human donor who was the organ donor for an intestinal transplant.

The chain couples TRBV7-2 to TRBJ1-1; TRBD1 aligns across 7 bases. J gave up 1 base and V 3 bases, and 2 bases lay outside the gene matches. The CDR3 totals 14 residues. CDR1 and CDR2 (germline): SGHTA, FQGNSA. CDR3 nucleotide sequence: TGTGCCAGCAGCTTGACAGGGTCGAACACTGAAGCTTTCTTT. This sequence encodes CASSLTGSNTEAFF.

The V gene is TRBV11-2, the J gene TRBJ2-6; TRBD2 aligns across 7 bases. This CDR3 contains 17 residues. Germline-derived CDR1 and CDR2 are SGHAT and FQNNGV. J was trimmed by 0 bases and V by 4 bases; bases with no gene match: 6. Here the CDR3 DNA reads TGTGCCAGCAGCTCATGGGGGGGGTTCTCTGGGGCCAACGTCCTGACTTTC. This gives the protein CASSSWGGFSGANVLTF.

This chain connects TRBV5-4 to TRBJ2-2; D unresolved. The CDR3 consists of 15 residues. V was clipped by 0 bases and J by 3 bases, with 9 bases between them. The V gene's germline CDR1 is SGHNT and CDR2 YYREEE (reference sequence). CDR3 in DNA: TGTGCCAGCAGCTTGGTACAAAGCGACACCGGGGAGCTGTTTTTT. This gives the protein CASSLVQSDTGELFF.

On this clone: Sequence at one end of the junction differs from germline and may be a read error. This same CDR3 is encoded by further DNA sequences in the sample. The chain combines TRBV7-2 with TRBJ1-1; D perhaps matches TRBD1 (6 bases). The CDR3 has 15 residues. The germline CDR1 and CDR2 sequences are SGHTA and FQGNSA. This CDR3 is CASSLATGLNTEAFF. DNA for the CDR3: TGTGCCAGCAGCCTAGCCACAGGGCTGAACACTGAAGCTTTCTTT. Combining the CDR3 with reference TRBV7-2 and TRBJ1-1 gives the whole variable domain GAGVSQSPSNKVTEKGKDVELRCDPISGHTALYWYRQSLGQGLEFLIYFQGNSAPDKSGLPSDRFSAERTGGSVSTLTIQRTQQEDSAVYLCASSLATGLNTEAFFGQGTRLTVV.

The chain recombines TRBV28 with TRBJ1-5; 8 bases line up with TRBD1. This CDR3 contains 18 residues. With V trimmed by 5 bases and J by 1 base, 13 bases remained unmatched. Germline loops: CDR1 MDHEN, CDR2 SYDVKM. The CDR3: CASSKSGQALTSNQPQHF. The CDR3 DNA reads TGTGCCAGCAGTAAATCGGGACAGGCCCTGACGAGCAATCAGCCCCAGCATTTT.

The rearrangement uses TRBV5-1 and TRBJ2-1; 9 nucleotides line up with TRBD2. V lost 6 bases, J lost 8 bases, and 12 bases stayed unmatched. This CDR3 is 15 amino acids long. Germline CDR1 and CDR2: SGHRS and YFSETQ. The CDR3 loop reads CASKSLGLAGDEQFF. In nucleotides, the CDR3 is TGCGCCAGCAAAAGCCTGGGACTAGCTGGAGATGAGCAGTTCTTC.

Only a few counts were recorded for this clone. This sequence joins TRBV4-3 and TRBJ2-7, with a weak D call TRBD1 (6 bases). Deletions cut 4 bases from V and 0 bases from J, with 13 bases between. The V gene's germline CDR1 is LGHNA and CDR2 YSLEER. The CDR3 extends over 15 amino acids. The CDR3 DNA follows: TGCGCCAGCAGCCCCCCACGACAGGACTCCTACGAGCAGTACTTC. Translating it yields CASSPPRQDSYEQYF.

The rearrangement links TRBV28 to TRBJ1-4; D may be TRBD1 (6 bases). With 10 bases removed from V and 7 bases from J, the gap between germline ends came to 16 bases. The CDR3 loop spans 13 amino acids. Germline V gene lookup returns CDR1 MDHEN and CDR2 SYDVKM. The CDR3 reads CAISGQFGEKLFF. The CDR3 coding sequence is TGTGCCATTTCAGGACAGTTCGGTGAAAAACTGTTTTTT.

The V and J genes are TRBV30 and TRBJ2-5, with D possibly TRBD1 on 5 matching bases. Trimming stripped 1 base from V and 1 base from J, with 10 bases between. This CDR3 is 14 amino acids long. CDR1 GTSNPN and CDR2 SVGIG come from the germline V gene (reference sequence). The DNA for the CDR3 is TGTGCCTGGAGTGCAGGGAAGCTCCAAGAGACCCAGTACTTC. The encoded protein is CAWSAGKLQETQYF. Looking up the rest from reference TRBV30 and TRBJ2-5 gives the full variable domain: SQTIHQWPATLVQPVGSPLSLECTVEGTSNPNLYWYRQAAGRGLQLLFYSVGIGQISSEVPQNLSASRPQDRQFILSSKKLLLSDSGFYLCAWSAGKLQETQYFGPGTRLLVL.

This sequence joins TRBV9 and TRBJ1-5; D is undetermined. The germline gives CDR1 SGDLS, CDR2 YYNGEE. V lost 0 bases to trimming and J lost 2 bases, with 18 bases between them. The CDR3 runs 18 residues. CDR3 nucleotides: TGTGCCAGCAGCGTAGCGCGACTTTATATGTTGGGCAATCAGCCCCAGCATTTT. This gives the protein CASSVARLYMLGNQPQHF.

The CDR3 DNA follows: TGTGCCAGCAGCTCGTTCGGGACAGGGGGCCACGAGCAGTACTTC. Protein sequence: CASSSFGTGGHEQYF. The chain recombines TRBV7-8 with TRBJ2-5, with TRBD1 matching 12 bases. The better agreement between TRBJ2-7 and the DNA end casts doubt on the J call. The CDR3 extends over 15 amino acids. Germline CDR1 SGHVS, CDR2 FQNEAQ.

A single count supports this clone. This sequence joins TRBV18 and TRBJ1-1, with D possibly matching TRBD1 (5 bases). The CDR3 length is 14 residues. Trimming left V 0 bases short and J 1 base short, with 6 bases between. Per germline, CDR1 KGHSH and CDR2 LQKENI. The CDR3 protein is CASSPPDTNTEAFF. Here the CDR3 DNA reads TGTGCCAGCTCACCACCGGACACGAACACTGAAGCTTTCTTT. Full variable domain (remainder filled in from reference TRBV18 and TRBJ1-1): NAGVMQNPRHLVRRRGQEARLRCSPMKGHSHVYWYRQLPEEGLKFMVYLQKENIIDESGMPKERFSAEFPKEGPSILRIQQVVRGDSAAYFCASSPPDTNTEAFFGQGTRLTVV.

CDR3 DNA: TGCGCCAGCAGCCAAGTGGTAGTACCTAACTATGGCTACACCTTC. This sequence encodes CASSQVVVPNYGYTF. The J gene is TRBJ1-2, the V gene TRBV4-1, with D unresolved. The CDR3 is made up of 15 amino acids. Germline CDR1 and CDR2: MGHRA and YSYEKL. Trimming shortened V by 1 base and J by 0 bases, and 9 bases separated the two germline ends.